This T cell receptor beta chain was found in a study of neoadjuvant anti-PD-1 for oral cavity cancer. Study information: Patients without progression got a fourth dose around day 43.

Worth noting for this clone: The antigen is unknown.

These newly diagnosed stage II-IVA oral cavity squamous cell carcinoma patients had no prior systemic or radiation treatment. Study results and limitations: Pretreatment Treg/Th17 ratio correlated inversely with post-treatment tumor clonality.

The V gene's germline CDR1 is SNHLY and CDR2 FYNNEI. The length of the CDR3 is 12 residues. V was shortened by 3 bases and J by 5 bases, with 7 bases between the two germline ends. PBMC libraries mostly used around 460 ng of input genomic DNA, with six replicates per sample. Measured with immunoSEQ multiplex PCR; TCRdb has only the in-frame clones, and not every one. This sample yields some 6,700 clones, of which 55% to 75% are seen a single time; about 3% belongs to the top ten. The rearrangement joins TRBV2 to TRBJ1-2, with D unclear. This TCR came from a person aged 35 to 85 with oral cavity squamous cell carcinoma. The material sequenced was PBMCs, taken before nivolumab (anti-PD-1) treatment. The DNA for the CDR3 is TGTGCCAGCAGTGACAGCTATTATGGCTACACCTTC. Translated, it gives CASSDSYYGYTF.